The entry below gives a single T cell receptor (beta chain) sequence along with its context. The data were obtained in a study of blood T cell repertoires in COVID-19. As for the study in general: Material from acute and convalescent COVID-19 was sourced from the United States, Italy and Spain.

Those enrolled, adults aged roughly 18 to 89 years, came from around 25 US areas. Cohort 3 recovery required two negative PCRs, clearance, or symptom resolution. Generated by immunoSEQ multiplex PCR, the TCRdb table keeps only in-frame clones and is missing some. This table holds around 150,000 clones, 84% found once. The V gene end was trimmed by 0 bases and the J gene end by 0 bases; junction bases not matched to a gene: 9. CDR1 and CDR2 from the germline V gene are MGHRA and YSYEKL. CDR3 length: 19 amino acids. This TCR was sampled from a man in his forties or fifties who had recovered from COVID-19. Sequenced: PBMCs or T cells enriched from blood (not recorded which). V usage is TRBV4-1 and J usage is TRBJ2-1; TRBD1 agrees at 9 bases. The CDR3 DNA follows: TGCGCCAGCAGCCAAGATCCTACAGGGGGCCTAAGCTCCTACAATGAGCAGTTCTTC. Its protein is CASSQDPTGGLSSYNEQFF.